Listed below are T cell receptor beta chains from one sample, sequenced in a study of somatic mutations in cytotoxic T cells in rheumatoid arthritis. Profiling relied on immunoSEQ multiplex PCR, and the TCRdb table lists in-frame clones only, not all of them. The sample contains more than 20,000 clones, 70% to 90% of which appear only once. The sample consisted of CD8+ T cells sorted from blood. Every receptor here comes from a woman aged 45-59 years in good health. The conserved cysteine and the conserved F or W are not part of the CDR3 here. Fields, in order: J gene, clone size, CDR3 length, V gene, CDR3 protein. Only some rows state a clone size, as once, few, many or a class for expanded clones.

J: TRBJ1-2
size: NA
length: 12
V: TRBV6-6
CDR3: ATLQGEANYGYT

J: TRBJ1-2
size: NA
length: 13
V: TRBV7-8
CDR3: ANSLAATGDNGYT

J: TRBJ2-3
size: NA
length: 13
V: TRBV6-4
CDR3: ASSDGSGGTDTQY

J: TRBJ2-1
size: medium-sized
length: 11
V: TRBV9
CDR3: ASSVATSNEQF

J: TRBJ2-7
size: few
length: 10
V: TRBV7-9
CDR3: ASSAVKYEQY

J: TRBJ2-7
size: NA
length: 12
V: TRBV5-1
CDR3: ASSSRFRPYEQY

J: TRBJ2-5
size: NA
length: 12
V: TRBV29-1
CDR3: SVEWDRVGETQY

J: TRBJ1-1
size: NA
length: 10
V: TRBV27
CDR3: ASSRGNTEAF

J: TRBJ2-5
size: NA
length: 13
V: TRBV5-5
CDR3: ASSYGDSYQETQY

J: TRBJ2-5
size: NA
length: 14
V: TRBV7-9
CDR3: ASSSRTGGSQETQY

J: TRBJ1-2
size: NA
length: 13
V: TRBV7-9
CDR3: ASSPDRGALGGYT

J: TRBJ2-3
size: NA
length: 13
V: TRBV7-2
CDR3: ASSSTGGGGDTQY

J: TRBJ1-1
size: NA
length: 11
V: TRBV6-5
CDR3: ASSYDLGTEAF

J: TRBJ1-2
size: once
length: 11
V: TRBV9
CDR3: ASSVGDDYGYT

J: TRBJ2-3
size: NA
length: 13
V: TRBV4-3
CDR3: ASSQGRGHIDTQY

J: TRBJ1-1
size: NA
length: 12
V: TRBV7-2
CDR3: ASSLALDPWQAF

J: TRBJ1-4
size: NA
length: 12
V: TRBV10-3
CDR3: AISEDRLDEKLF

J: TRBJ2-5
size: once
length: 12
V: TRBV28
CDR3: ASSGFSGQETQY

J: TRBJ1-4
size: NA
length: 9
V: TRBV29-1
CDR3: SGQGGRGLF

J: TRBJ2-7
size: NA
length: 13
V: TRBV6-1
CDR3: ASSEARPRVYEQY

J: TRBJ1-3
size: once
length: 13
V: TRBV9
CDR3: ASSALEGAGNTIY

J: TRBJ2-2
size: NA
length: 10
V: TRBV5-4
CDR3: ASSEDTGELF

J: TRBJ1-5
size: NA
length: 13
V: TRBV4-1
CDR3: ASSQGVGTGQPQH

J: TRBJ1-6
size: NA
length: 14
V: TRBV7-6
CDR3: ASSPGRGRYNSPLH

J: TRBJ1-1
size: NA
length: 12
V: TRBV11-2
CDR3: ASSLRRWYTEAF

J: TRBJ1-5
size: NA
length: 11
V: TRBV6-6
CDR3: ASRTNSNQPQH

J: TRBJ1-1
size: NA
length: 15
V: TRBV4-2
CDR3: ASSQDFRRGMNTEAF

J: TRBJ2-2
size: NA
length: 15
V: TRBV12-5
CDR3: ASGSDQRSANTGELF

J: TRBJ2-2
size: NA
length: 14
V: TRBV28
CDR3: ASRTLADLNTGELF

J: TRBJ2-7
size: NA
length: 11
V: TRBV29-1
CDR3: SAEGQALGEQY

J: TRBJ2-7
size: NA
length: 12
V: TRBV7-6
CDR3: ASSLGGAPNEQY

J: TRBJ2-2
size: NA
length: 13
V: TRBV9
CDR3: ASSSSGGGTGELF

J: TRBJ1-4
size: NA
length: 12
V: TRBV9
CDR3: ASSVGGGDEKLF

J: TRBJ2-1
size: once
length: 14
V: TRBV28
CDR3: ASSFGAAGEPSEQF

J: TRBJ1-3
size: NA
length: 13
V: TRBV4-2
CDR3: ASSQVGSSGNTIY

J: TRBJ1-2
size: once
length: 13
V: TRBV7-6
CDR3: ASSLVQGALLGYT

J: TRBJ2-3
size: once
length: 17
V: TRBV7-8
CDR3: ASSLPERLAGEYTDTQY

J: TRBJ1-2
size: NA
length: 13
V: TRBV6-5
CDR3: ASSYSWTVNYGYT

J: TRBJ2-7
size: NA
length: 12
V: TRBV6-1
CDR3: ASSSGTEPYEQY

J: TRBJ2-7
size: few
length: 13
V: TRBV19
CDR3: ASTPGAGSPYEQY

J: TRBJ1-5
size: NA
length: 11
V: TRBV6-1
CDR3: ASSSKVEQPQH

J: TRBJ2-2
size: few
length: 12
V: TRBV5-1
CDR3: ASSLGQNTGELF

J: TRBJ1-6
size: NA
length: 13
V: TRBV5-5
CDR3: ASSRGQVDNSPLH

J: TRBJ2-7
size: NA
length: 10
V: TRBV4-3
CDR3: ASSQDPQEQY

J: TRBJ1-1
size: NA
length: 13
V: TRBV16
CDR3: ASSLTQGSYTEAF